Sequencing of this T cell receptor beta chain was carried out in a study of cytomegalovirus exposure and HLA in healthy donors. Study information: Falling in the Caucasian-associated ancestry cluster were roughly 86% of 398 genotyped donors. Study findings and constraints: HLA-A and HLA-B allele assignments for most subjects were reportedly predicted accurately using TCR beta sequences. Later analysis demonstrated an association between a missense DCLRE1C variant and TCR beta V- and J-gene trimming.

Turning to this clone: The antigen is unknown.

The PCR ran on 60 Vbeta and 13 Jbeta primers. In the authors' methods: Among the unique TCR beta chains that a later analysis counted, about 85 million in all, about 10 million were shared. This table comes from immunoSEQ multiplex PCR, and its TCRdb copy is limited to in-frame clones, with some not included. V, J and clone size are taken as reported in that table, and D and trimming were inferred from the DNA itself. Of under 200,000 clones in the sample, 80% were seen once. The CDR3 is made up of 16 amino acids. Per germline, CDR1 SGHVS and CDR2 FQNEAQ. J was trimmed by 5 bases and V by 2 bases; bases with no gene match: 11.

This receptor was obtained from a human donor in good health. Sample: PBMCs. The V call is TRBV7-8, the J call TRBJ1-1; 7 bases map to TRBD1. CDR3 in DNA: TGTGCCAGCAGCTTAATAGGGGCGACAGGGAGGACTGAAGCTTTCTTT. This codes for CASSLIGATGRTEAFF.